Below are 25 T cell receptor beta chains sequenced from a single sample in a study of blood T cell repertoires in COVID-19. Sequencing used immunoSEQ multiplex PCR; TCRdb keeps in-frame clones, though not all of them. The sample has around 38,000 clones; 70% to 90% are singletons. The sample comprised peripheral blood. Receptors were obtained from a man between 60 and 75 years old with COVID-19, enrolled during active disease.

The CDR3 sequence is CATSSRQGRAEQYF. CDR3 DNA sequence: TGTGCCACCAGCAGTAGACAGGGAAGGGCCGAGCAGTACTTC. The gene calls are TRBV15 and TRBJ2-7; 7 nucleotides agree with TRBD1. Germline values: CDR1 LNHNV, CDR2 YYDKDF (reference sequence). The CDR3 sequence is 14 residues long. The trim removed 3 bases at V and 6 bases at J, leaving 8 bases unmatched.

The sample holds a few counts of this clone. Here the CDR3 reads CASSQPGQAGRRYTF. CDR3 coding DNA: TGCGCCAGCAGCCAGCCGGGACAGGCAGGTAGGCGCTACACCTTC. This chain links TRBV4-1 with TRBJ1-2; the match to TRBD1 covers 8 bases. This CDR3 has 15 residues. J was trimmed by 9 bases and V by 3 bases; bases with no gene match: 12. Per the germline V gene, CDR1 is MGHRA and CDR2 is YSYEKL.

The CDR3 reads CASSQDFVRGSYGYTF. The CDR3 bases are TGCGCCAGCAGCCAAGATTTCGTTCGTGGGAGCTATGGCTACACCTTC. The J gene is TRBJ1-2, the V gene TRBV4-3, with unresolved D. Between the trimmed V and J ends, which lost 0 bases and 4 bases, there was a span of 15 bases. Germline V CDR1 and CDR2: LGHNA, YSLEER. The CDR3 is 16 amino acids.

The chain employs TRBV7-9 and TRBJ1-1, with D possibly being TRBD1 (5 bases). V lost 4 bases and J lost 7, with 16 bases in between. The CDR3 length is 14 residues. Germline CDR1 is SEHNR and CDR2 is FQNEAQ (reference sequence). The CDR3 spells CASSSGLLRGEAFF. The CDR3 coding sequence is TGTGCCAGCAGCTCGGGACTTCTGAGGGGTGAAGCTTTCTTT. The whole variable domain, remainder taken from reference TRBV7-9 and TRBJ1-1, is DTGVSQNPRHKITKRGQNVTFRCDPISEHNRLYWYRQTLGQGPEFLTYFQNEAQLEKSRLLSDRFSAERPKGSFSTLEIQRTEQGDSAMYLCASSSGLLRGEAFFGQGTRLTVV.

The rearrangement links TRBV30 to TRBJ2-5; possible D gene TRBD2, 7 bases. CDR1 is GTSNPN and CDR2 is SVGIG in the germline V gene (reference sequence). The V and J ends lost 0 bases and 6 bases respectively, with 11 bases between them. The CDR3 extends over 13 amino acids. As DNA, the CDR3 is TGTGCCTGGAGTGTAGGCGGGGGCCAGACCCAGTACTTC. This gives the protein CAWSVGGGQTQYF. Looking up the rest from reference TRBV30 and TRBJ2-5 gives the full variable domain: SQTIHQWPATLVQPVGSPLSLECTVEGTSNPNLYWYRQAAGRGLQLLFYSVGIGQISSEVPQNLSASRPQDRQFILSSKKLLLSDSGFYLCAWSVGGGQTQYFGPGTRLLVL.

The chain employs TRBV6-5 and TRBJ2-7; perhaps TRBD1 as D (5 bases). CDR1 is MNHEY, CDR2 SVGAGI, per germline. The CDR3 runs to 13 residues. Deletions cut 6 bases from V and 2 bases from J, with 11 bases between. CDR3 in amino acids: CASSRVTTYEQYF. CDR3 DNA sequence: TGTGCCAGCAGCAGGGTCACTACCTACGAGCAGTACTTC.

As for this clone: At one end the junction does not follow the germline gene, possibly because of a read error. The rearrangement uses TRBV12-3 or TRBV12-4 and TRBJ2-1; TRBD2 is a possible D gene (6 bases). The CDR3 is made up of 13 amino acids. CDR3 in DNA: TGTGCCAGCACTTTAGGGACTTTCAATGAGCAGTTCTTC. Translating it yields CASTLGTFNEQFF.

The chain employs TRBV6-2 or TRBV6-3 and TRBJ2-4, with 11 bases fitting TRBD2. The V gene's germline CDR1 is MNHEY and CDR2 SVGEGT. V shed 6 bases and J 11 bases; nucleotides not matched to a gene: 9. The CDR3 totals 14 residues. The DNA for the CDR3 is TGTGCCAGCAGCCTTAGCGGGAGGGTCCCCCTTCAGTACTTC. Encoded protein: CASSLSGRVPLQYF.

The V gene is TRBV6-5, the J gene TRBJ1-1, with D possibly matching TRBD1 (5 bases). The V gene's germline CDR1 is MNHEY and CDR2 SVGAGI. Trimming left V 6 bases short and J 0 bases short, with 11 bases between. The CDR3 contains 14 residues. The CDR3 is CASSTTALNTEAFF. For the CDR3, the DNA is TGTGCCAGCAGCACGACAGCCTTGAACACTGAAGCTTTCTTT.

The CDR3 DNA follows: TGTGCCAGCAGTTCCCGGGGCGGGGCCACCCCACCTAACACCGGGGAGCTGTTTTTT. Residues: CASSSRGGATPPNTGELFF. The rearrangement joins TRBV27 to TRBJ2-2; tentatively, D is TRBD2 (6 bases). This CDR3 has 19 amino acids. V lost 4 bases to trimming and J lost 2 bases, with 23 bases between them. The germline gives CDR1 MNHEY, CDR2 SMNVEV (reference sequence).

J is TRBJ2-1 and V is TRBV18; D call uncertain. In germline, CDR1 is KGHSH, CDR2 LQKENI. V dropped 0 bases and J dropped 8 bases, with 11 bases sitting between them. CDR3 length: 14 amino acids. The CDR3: CASSPPSPADEQFF. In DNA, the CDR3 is TGTGCCAGCTCACCACCGTCCCCGGCGGATGAGCAGTTCTTC.

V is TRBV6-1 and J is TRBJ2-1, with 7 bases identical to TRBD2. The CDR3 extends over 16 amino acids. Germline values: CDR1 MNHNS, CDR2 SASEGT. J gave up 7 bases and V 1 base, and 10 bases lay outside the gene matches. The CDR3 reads CASSEEGGRWRNEQFF. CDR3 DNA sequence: TGTGCCAGCAGTGAAGAGGGCGGGAGATGGAGGAATGAGCAGTTCTTC.

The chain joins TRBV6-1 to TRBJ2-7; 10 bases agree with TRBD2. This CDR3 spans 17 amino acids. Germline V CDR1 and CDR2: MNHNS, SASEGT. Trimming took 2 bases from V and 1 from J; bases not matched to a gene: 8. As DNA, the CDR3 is TGTGCCAGCAGTGAACCAGGACTAGCGGAGAGTTCCTACGAGCAGTACTTC. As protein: CASSEPGLAESSYEQYF.

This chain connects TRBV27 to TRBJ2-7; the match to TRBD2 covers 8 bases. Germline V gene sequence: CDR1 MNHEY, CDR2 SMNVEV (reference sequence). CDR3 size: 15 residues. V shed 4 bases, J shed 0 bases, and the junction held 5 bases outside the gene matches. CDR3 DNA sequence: TGTGCCAGCAGTTACGGGGGGGGAAGCTCCTACGAGCAGTACTTC. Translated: CASSYGGGSSYEQYF.

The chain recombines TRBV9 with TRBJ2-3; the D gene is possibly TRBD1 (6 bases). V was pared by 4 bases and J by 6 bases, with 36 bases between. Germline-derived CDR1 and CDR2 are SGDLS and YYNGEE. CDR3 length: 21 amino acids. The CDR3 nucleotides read TGTGCCAGCAGCCCGAGTTCGAGGGACATAGCTAAAGGTAGAAGTTCGGATACGCAGTATTTT. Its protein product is CASSPSSRDIAKGRSSDTQYF.

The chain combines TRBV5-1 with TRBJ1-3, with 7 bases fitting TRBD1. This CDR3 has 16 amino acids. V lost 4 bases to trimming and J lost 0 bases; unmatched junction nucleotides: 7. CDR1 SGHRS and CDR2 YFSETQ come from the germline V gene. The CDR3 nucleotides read TGCGCCAGCAGCCCCGGTGGGACAGCCTCTGGAAACACCATATATTTT. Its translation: CASSPGGTASGNTIYF. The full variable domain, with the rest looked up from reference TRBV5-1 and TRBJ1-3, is KAGVTQTPRYLIKTRGQQVTLSCSPISGHRSVSWYQQTPGQGLQFLFEYFSETQRNKGNFPGRFSGRQFSNSRSEMNVSTLELGDSALYLCASSPGGTASGNTIYFGEGSWLTVV.

CDR3 loop: CASSTLGTGGLTQPQHF. The CDR3 DNA follows: TGTGCCAGTAGTACCCTGGGGACAGGGGGTCTTACGCAGCCCCAGCATTTT. The rearrangement joins TRBV19 to TRBJ1-5; TRBD1 matches 11 bases. Germline V gene lookup returns CDR1 LNHDA and CDR2 SQIVND (reference sequence). This CDR3 is built from 17 residues. The J segment lost 7 bases and the V segment lost 4 bases, leaving 12 bases of the junction unmatched.

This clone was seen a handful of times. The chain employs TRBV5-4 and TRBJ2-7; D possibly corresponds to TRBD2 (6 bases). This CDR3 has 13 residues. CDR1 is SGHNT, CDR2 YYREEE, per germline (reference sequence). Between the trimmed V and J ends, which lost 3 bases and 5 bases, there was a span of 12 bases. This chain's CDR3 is CASSSQGGNEQYF. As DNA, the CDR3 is TGTGCCAGCAGCTCCCAGGGAGGAAACGAGCAGTACTTC.

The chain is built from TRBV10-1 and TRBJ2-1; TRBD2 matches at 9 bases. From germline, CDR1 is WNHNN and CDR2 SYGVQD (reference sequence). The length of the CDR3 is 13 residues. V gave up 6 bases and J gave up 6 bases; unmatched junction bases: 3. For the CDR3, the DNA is TGCGCCAGCAGCCCAGCGGGAGGCAATGAGCAGTTCTTC. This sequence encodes CASSPAGGNEQFF.

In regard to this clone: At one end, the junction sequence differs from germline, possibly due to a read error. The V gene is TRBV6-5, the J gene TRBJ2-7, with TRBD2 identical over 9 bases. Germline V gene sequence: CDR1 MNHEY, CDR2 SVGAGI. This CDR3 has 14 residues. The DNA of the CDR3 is TGTGCCAGCAGTGACTCCGGGACTAGCTGGGGGCAGTACTTC. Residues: CASSDSGTSWGQYF.

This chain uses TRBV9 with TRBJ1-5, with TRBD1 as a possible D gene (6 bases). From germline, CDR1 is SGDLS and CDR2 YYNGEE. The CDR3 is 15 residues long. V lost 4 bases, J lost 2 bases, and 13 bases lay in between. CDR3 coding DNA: TGTGCCAGCAGCACAGGGCTCCTTGGCAATCAGCCCCAGCATTTT. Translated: CASSTGLLGNQPQHF.

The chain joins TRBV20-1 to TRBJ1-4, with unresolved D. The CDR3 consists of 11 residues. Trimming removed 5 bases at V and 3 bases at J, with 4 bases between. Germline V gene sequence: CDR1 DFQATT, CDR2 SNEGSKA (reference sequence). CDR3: CSAYPNEKLFF. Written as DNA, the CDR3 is TGCAGTGCTTATCCTAATGAAAAACTGTTTTTT.

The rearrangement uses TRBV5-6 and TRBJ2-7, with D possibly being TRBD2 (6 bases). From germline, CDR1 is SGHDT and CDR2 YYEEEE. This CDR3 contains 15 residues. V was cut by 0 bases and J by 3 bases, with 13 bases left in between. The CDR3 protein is CASSLGGTALYEQYF. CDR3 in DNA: TGTGCCAGCAGCTTGGGGGGGACTGCCCTCTACGAGCAGTACTTC.

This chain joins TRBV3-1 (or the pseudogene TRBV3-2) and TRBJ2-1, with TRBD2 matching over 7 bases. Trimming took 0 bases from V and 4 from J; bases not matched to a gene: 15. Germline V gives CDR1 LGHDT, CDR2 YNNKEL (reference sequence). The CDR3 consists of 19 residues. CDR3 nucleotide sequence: TGTGCCAGCAGCCAAGATGGAGGTCCAACGGGAGGAGTGTACAATGAGCAGTTCTTC. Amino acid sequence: CASSQDGGPTGGVYNEQFF.

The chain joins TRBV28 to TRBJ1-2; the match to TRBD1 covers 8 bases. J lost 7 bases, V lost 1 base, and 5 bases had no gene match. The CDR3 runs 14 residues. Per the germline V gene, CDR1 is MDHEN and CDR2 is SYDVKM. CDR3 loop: CASSLYQGAGGYTF. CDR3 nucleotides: TGTGCCAGCAGTTTATACCAGGGGGCAGGTGGCTACACCTTC.